One and the same sample provided the 28 T cell receptor beta chains below, sequenced in a study of cytomegalovirus exposure and HLA in healthy donors. Some clones are missing from TCRdb's copy, which holds only in-frame ones; the method was immunoSEQ multiplex PCR. The table shows some 79,000 clones, with roughly 93% occurring only once. Sequencing input: PBMCs. These receptors were obtained from a woman aged 18-29 years in good health and CMV-seropositive.

V gene TRBV5-1 combines with J gene TRBJ2-7; no definite D call. In germline, CDR1 is SGHRS, CDR2 YFSETQ. This CDR3 region has 15 residues. Trimming left V 0 bases short and J 3 bases short, with 13 bases between. The CDR3, as DNA: TGCGCCAGCAGCTTGGCCCTAGGATTCGGCTACGAGCAGTACTTC. Amino acid sequence: CASSLALGFGYEQYF. The complete variable domain, with remaining parts taken from reference TRBV5-1 and TRBJ2-7, reads KAGVTQTPRYLIKTRGQQVTLSCSPISGHRSVSWYQQTPGQGLQFLFEYFSETQRNKGNFPGRFSGRQFSNSRSEMNVSTLELGDSALYLCASSLALGFGYEQYFGPGTRLTVT.

V and J are TRBV28 and TRBJ2-1, with 8 bases that match TRBD2. V dropped 2 bases and J dropped 0; count of bases not matched to a gene: 9. The CDR3 covers 18 residues. Germline loops: CDR1 MDHEN, CDR2 SYDVKM. The CDR3: CASSLPPRAGVSYNEQFF. The CDR3 DNA sequence: TGTGCCAGCAGTTTACCCCCCCGAGCGGGAGTCTCCTACAATGAGCAGTTCTTC.

The chain carries TRBV7-9 and TRBJ1-1; 7 bases are shared with TRBD1. V gave up 1 base and J gave up 0 bases; unmatched junction bases: 11. The germline V gene has CDR1 SEHNR and CDR2 FQNEAQ (reference sequence). This CDR3 spans 18 amino acids. CDR3 region: CASSLGVRRDSLNTEAFF. CDR3 in DNA: TGTGCCAGCAGCTTAGGAGTCCGGCGGGACAGCCTGAACACTGAAGCTTTCTTT. The full variable domain, with the rest looked up from reference TRBV7-9 and TRBJ1-1, is DTGVSQNPRHKITKRGQNVTFRCDPISEHNRLYWYRQTLGQGPEFLTYFQNEAQLEKSRLLSDRFSAERPKGSFSTLEIQRTEQGDSAMYLCASSLGVRRDSLNTEAFFGQGTRLTVV.

This rearrangement joins TRBV2 to TRBJ1-6; TRBD1 matches 10 bases. This CDR3 spans 16 amino acids. Trimming at V came to 6 bases and at J to 7 bases, leaving 9 bases not matched to a gene. Germline V gene data show CDR1 as SNHLY and CDR2 as FYNNEI. CDR3 sequence reads: CASSTRTGGYNSPLHF. For the CDR3, the DNA is TGTGCCAGCAGCACGAGGACAGGGGGATACAATTCACCCCTCCACTTT.

V gene TRBV11-2 combines with J gene TRBJ2-1, with 9 positions matching TRBD2. Germline V CDR1 and CDR2: SGHAT, FQNNGV. CDR3 length: 15 residues. Trimming removed 3 bases from V and 6 bases from J; junction bases left unmatched: 6. The CDR3 loop is CASSFVAGGGNEQFF. CDR3 DNA: TGTGCCAGCAGCTTTGTGGCGGGAGGGGGCAATGAGCAGTTCTTC.

This rearrangement joins TRBV19 to TRBJ1-5; D may be TRBD1 (5 bases). This CDR3 has 15 residues. Trimming removed 6 bases at V and 0 bases at J, with 12 bases between. Germline V lookup: CDR1 LNHDA, CDR2 SQIVND (reference sequence). The CDR3 nucleotides are TGTGCCAGTAGGGTGGAGGGGAATAGCAATCAGCCCCAGCATTTT. Residues: CASRVEGNSNQPQHF.

The gene calls are TRBV7-9 and TRBJ1-2; TRBD1 matches at 10 bases. The CDR3 runs to 15 residues. In germline, CDR1 is SEHNR, CDR2 FQNEAQ (reference sequence). V lost 3 bases, J lost 6 bases, and 7 bases stayed unmatched. The chain's CDR3 is CASSFRDRGADGYTF. As DNA, the CDR3 is TGTGCCAGCAGCTTCCGGGACAGGGGCGCGGATGGCTACACCTTC.

Here the CDR3 reads CASKPQGTNTGELFF. CDR3 coding DNA: TGTGCCAGCAAACCACAGGGAACGAACACCGGGGAGCTGTTTTTT. V usage is TRBV25-1 and J usage is TRBJ2-2, with a possible D match to TRBD1 (6 bases). Per germline, CDR1 MGHDK and CDR2 SYGVNS. The V end lost 7 bases, the J end lost 0 bases, and 12 bases lay between the germline ends. The CDR3 consists of 15 residues.

The chain joins TRBV19 to TRBJ1-2; 10 nucleotides agree with TRBD1. Germline trimming cut 4 bases from V and 4 bases from J; bases unmatched to any gene: 12. Germline V lookup: CDR1 LNHDA, CDR2 SQIVND (reference sequence). The CDR3 length is 17 residues. The CDR3 spells CASSRNAGTGAGYGYTF. CDR3 bases: TGTGCCAGTAGTAGAAACGCCGGGACAGGGGCCGGCTATGGCTACACCTTC.

The rearrangement uses TRBV4-1 and TRBJ2-2; perhaps TRBD1 as D (5 bases). Germline V gene sequence: CDR1 MGHRA, CDR2 YSYEKL. The CDR3 has 15 residues. With 6 bases removed from V and 0 bases from J, the gap between germline ends came to 11 bases. This chain's CDR3 is CASRKTAPNTGELFF. As DNA, the CDR3 is TGCGCCAGCAGAAAGACAGCTCCGAACACCGGGGAGCTGTTTTTT.

The genes are TRBV5-1 and TRBJ2-2, with D perhaps matching TRBD2 (6 bases). V lost 0 bases to trimming and J lost 1 base, with 7 bases between them. There are 15 residues in the CDR3. CDR1 is SGHRS and CDR2 is YFSETQ in the germline V gene. CDR3 sequence reads: CASSLVAVNTGELFF. CDR3 sequence (DNA): TGCGCCAGCAGCTTGGTAGCGGTGAACACCGGGGAGCTGTTTTTT.

The V gene is TRBV6-5, the J gene TRBJ1-4, with 8 bases that match TRBD1. After removal of 8 bases from V and 2 bases from J, the junction contained 4 bases not matched to a gene. There are 14 residues in the CDR3. Germline V CDR1 and CDR2: MNHEY, SVGAGI. For the CDR3, the DNA is TGTGCCAGCCAAAGGACAGGGACTAATGAAAAACTGTTTTTT. Amino acid sequence: CASQRTGTNEKLFF.

This rearrangement joins TRBV4-1 to TRBJ1-1, with 8 bases fitting TRBD1. CDR3 size: 15 residues. Looked up from germline, CDR1 is MGHRA and CDR2 is YSYEKL. After removal of 3 bases from V and 5 bases from J, the junction contained 8 bases not matched to a gene. CDR3 in amino acids: CASSQNRDRRTEAFF. DNA for the CDR3: TGCGCCAGCAGCCAGAACCGGGACAGGCGGACTGAAGCTTTCTTT.

This sequence joins TRBV29-1 and TRBJ2-7, with a tentative D call TRBD2 (5 bases). Between the trimmed V and J ends, which lost 4 bases and 5 bases, there was a span of 9 bases. The CDR3 contains 11 residues. Germline V gives CDR1 SQVTM, CDR2 ANQGSEA. Written as DNA, the CDR3 is TGCAGCGTTGTTACAGCGGACGAGCAGTACTTC. It yields the protein CSVVTADEQYF.

The gene calls are TRBV6-5 and TRBJ1-5; TRBD1 aligns across 8 bases. Unmatched junction bases numbered 8, after V lost 6 bases and J lost 7 bases. Germline assignment: CDR1 MNHEY and CDR2 SVGAGI. CDR3 length: 14 amino acids. CDR3 sequence reads: CASRRGQVTQPQHF. CDR3 DNA sequence: TGTGCCAGCAGGAGGGGACAGGTAACCCAGCCCCAGCATTTT.

This chain links TRBV7-9 with TRBJ2-1; TRBD2 matches at 8 bases. Germline V lookup: CDR1 SEHNR, CDR2 FQNEAQ (reference sequence). Trimming at V came to 2 bases and at J to 5 bases, leaving 5 bases not matched to a gene. The CDR3 consists of 15 residues. CDR3 loop: CASSLSGLAHNEQFF. CDR3 DNA sequence: TGTGCCAGCAGCTTATCCGGACTAGCCCACAATGAGCAGTTCTTC.

The chain links TRBV6-5 to TRBJ1-6; D might be TRBD1 (5 bases). Germline lookup yields CDR1 MNHEY and CDR2 SVGAGI. The CDR3 runs 16 residues. V was cut by 1 base and J by 7 bases, with 14 bases left in between. CDR3 in amino acids: CASSYFVGGSNSPLHF. CDR3 DNA sequence: TGTGCCAGCAGTTACTTTGTCGGGGGTTCAAATTCACCCCTCCACTTT.

This chain connects TRBV25-1 to TRBJ2-1, with D maybe TRBD2 (7 bases). CDR3 length equals 16 residues. Germline values: CDR1 MGHDK, CDR2 SYGVNS. Trimming removed 3 bases from V and 5 bases from J, with 17 bases in between. As DNA, the CDR3 is TGTGCCAGCAGTGATATAGGGGGAGGGGCGAACAATGAGCAGTTCTTC. Translated: CASSDIGGGANNEQFF.

The rearrangement joins TRBV2 to TRBJ1-5, with 8 bases aligning to TRBD1. The J segment lost 0 bases and the V segment lost 6 bases, leaving 4 bases of the junction unmatched. The germline gives CDR1 SNHLY, CDR2 FYNNEI. The CDR3 loop spans 15 amino acids. In DNA form, the CDR3 reads TGTGCCAGCAGCGAGGGACAGGATAGCAATCAGCCCCAGCATTTT. Encoded protein: CASSEGQDSNQPQHF.

The gene calls are TRBV7-2 and TRBJ1-6; D gene ambiguous. This CDR3 has 14 amino acids. The V gene lost 1 base and the J gene lost 7 bases, with 8 bases spanning the gap. CDR1 and CDR2 from the germline V gene are SGHTA and FQGNSA. The CDR3 nucleotides read TGTGCCAGCAGCTTAGTGCGGGAAAATTCACCCCTCCACTTT. Translated, it gives CASSLVRENSPLHF.

J is TRBJ2-5 and V is TRBV6-1, with 10 bases lining up with TRBD1. CDR3 length: 13 amino acids. Looked up from germline, CDR1 is MNHNS and CDR2 is SASEGT. With V trimmed by 6 bases and J by 5 bases, 3 bases remained unmatched. The CDR3 here is CASRGQGVETQYF. The CDR3 nucleotides read TGTGCCAGCAGAGGACAGGGGGTGGAGACCCAGTACTTC.

V is TRBV9 and J is TRBJ2-1, with TRBD1 matching over 10 bases. The V gene's germline CDR1 is SGDLS and CDR2 YYNGEE. This CDR3 contains 16 residues. V lost 0 bases to trimming and J lost 12 bases; unmatched junction nucleotides: 12. CDR3 region: CASSVGDRGYGQVQFF. The CDR3 nucleotides read TGTGCCAGCAGCGTAGGGGACAGGGGATACGGTCAGGTGCAGTTCTTC.

The count of this clone is one. The gene calls are TRBV18 and TRBJ2-5, with 8 bases lining up with TRBD1. The CDR3 totals 14 residues. Germline V gives CDR1 KGHSH, CDR2 LQKENI. The ends lost 3 bases at V and 5 bases at J; junction bases unmatched: 5. CDR3 amino acids: CASSPRTGGETQYF. The CDR3, as DNA: TGTGCCAGCTCACCTCGAACAGGGGGGGAGACCCAGTACTTC. Combining the CDR3 with reference TRBV18 and TRBJ2-5 gives the whole variable domain NAGVMQNPRHLVRRRGQEARLRCSPMKGHSHVYWYRQLPEEGLKFMVYLQKENIIDESGMPKERFSAEFPKEGPSILRIQQVVRGDSAAYFCASSPRTGGETQYFGPGTRLLVL.

V and J are TRBV15 and TRBJ1-4; 7 bases line up with TRBD1. This CDR3 comprises 19 residues. Germline V CDR1 and CDR2: LNHNV, YYDKDF (reference sequence). Trimming cost V 4 bases and J 5 bases; bases outside gene matches: 19. For the CDR3, the DNA is TGTGCCACCAGCATGACTCTGCACGGGACAGCCGGATCAAATGAAAAACTGTTTTTT. This encodes CATSMTLHGTAGSNEKLFF.

This clone was detected only once. The chain has TRBV4-3 and TRBJ2-1, with D maybe TRBD2 (6 bases). The V and J ends lost 0 bases and 4 bases respectively, with 10 bases between them. This CDR3 contains 15 residues. Germline values: CDR1 LGHNA, CDR2 YSLEER. DNA for the CDR3: TGCGCCAGCAGCCAAGATCTGGAGGGATACAATGAGCAGTTCTTC. It codes for CASSQDLEGYNEQFF.

The chain employs TRBV29-1 and TRBJ1-5; possibly TRBD1 for D (6 bases). The V end was cut by 5 bases, the J end by 4 bases, with 15 bases between. The germline V gene encodes CDR1 SQVTM and CDR2 ANQGSEA. The CDR3 length is 14 residues. DNA for the CDR3: TGCAGCGTTATCCCCAGGGGAGATAATCAGCCCCAGCATTTT. This encodes CSVIPRGDNQPQHF.

The V call is TRBV11-2, the J call TRBJ2-7, with 8 nucleotides matching TRBD2. The CDR3 consists of 15 residues. The J segment lost 4 bases and the V segment lost 0 bases, leaving 5 bases of the junction unmatched. The germline CDR1 and CDR2 sequences are SGHAT and FQNNGV. In nucleotides, the CDR3 is TGTGCCAGCAGCTTAGATAAAACTAGCGGATACGAGCAGTACTTC. Amino acids: CASSLDKTSGYEQYF.

This chain uses TRBV15 with TRBJ1-2; TRBD1 matches at 8 bases. Germline V gives CDR1 LNHNV, CDR2 YYDKDF (reference sequence). This CDR3 has 17 residues. The junction had 15 bases not matched to a gene; V was cut back by 2 bases and J by 7 bases. CDR3 region: CATSRQLRQGAQSGYTF. CDR3 nucleotide sequence: TGTGCCACCAGCAGACAGTTGAGGCAGGGGGCGCAAAGTGGCTACACCTTC.